This T cell receptor (beta chain) was identified during a study of CD8 T cells in ankylosing spondylitis. As regards this clonotype: Its specificity is unknown.

V was shortened by 4 bases and J by 7 bases, with 11 bases between the two germline ends. Germline V gene lookup returns CDR1 LGHDT and CDR2 YNNKEL (reference sequence). The CDR3 extends over 13 amino acids. With molecular barcodes, quantitative 5'-RACE was used to make the TCR beta libraries. Using its own MiXCR run on the 5' RACE reads, TCRdb lists one record per CDR3 protein. The sample holds fewer than 200,000 distinct CDR3 sequences; approximately 16% are singletons and the top ten take approximately 7.8%. General study findings and limits: Earlier literature documents some of the motif variants in reactive arthritis synovial fluid and blood. It was reported that disease-linked clones were significantly enriched in matched ankylosing spondylitis synovial fluid. Disease-linked clones were found to be CD8+ and relatively rare in peripheral blood.

The chain links TRBV3-1 to TRBJ2-1, with D perhaps given as TRBD1 or TRBD2 (6 bases each). The receptor comes from a male donor with ankylosing spondylitis or in good health (not recorded which). Sequencing input: blood, either unsorted or a sorted T cell fraction (not recorded which). CDR3 sequence: CASSPRGLNEQFF. CDR3 nucleotides: TGTGCCAGCAGCCCCCGGGGGCTTAATGAGCAGTTCTTC.